This TCR beta chain originates from a study of blood T cell repertoires in COVID-19. Study-level information: PBMCs, B-cell-depleted T cells, or T cells provided the cDNA or gDNA that made up the material.

In the authors' workflow: Scientists estimated how many nucleated cells there were by amplifying reference gene primers. This table comes from immunoSEQ multiplex PCR, and its TCRdb copy is limited to in-frame clones, with some not included. V, J and clone size are taken as reported in that table, and D and trimming were inferred from the DNA itself. This sample yields about 130,000 clones, of which about 84% are seen a single time; 5% to 6% belongs to the top ten. The V gene's germline CDR1 is LNHDA and CDR2 SQIVND (reference sequence). There are 15 residues in the CDR3. After removal of 6 bases from V and 5 bases from J, the junction contained 9 bases not matched to a gene.

This receptor was taken from a human donor in a cohort sampled during active COVID-19. The sequencing input was peripheral blood. The chain carries TRBV19 and TRBJ2-7, with 11 bases lining up with TRBD2. The CDR3 region has the DNA TGTGCCAGTAGCAGAACTAGCGGGAGCCCCCACGAGCAGTACTTC. It specifies CASSRTSGSPHEQYF.